This section outlines one TCR beta chain sequence together with its context. Authors' processing steps: Amplification of reference gene primers was used by the study to estimate nucleated cell counts. Sequenced by immunoSEQ multiplex PCR; TCRdb stores in-frame clones only, minus some. Clonal size and the V and J genes are those of that table, whereas D and trimming came from the DNA. Of roughly 220,000 clones in the sample, 80% to 85% are singletons; the top ten hold about 2.3%. Germline lookup yields CDR1 MNHEY and CDR2 SMNVEV (reference sequence). Trimming took 1 base from V and 0 from J; bases not matched to a gene: 3. The CDR3 totals 15 residues. These data belong to a study of blood T cell repertoires in COVID-19. For the study at large: Samples representing acute and convalescent COVID-19 were sourced from the United States, Italy and Spain. Nucleic acid was either cDNA or gDNA, and it came from T cells, B-cell-depleted T cells, or PBMCs.

The chain employs TRBV27 and TRBJ2-7; 7 bases line up with TRBD1. The specimen was peripheral blood. The clonotype comes from a woman aged 60-70 years with acute or convalescent COVID-19. The CDR3 sequence is CASSLLGTASYEQYF. The CDR3, as DNA: TGTGCCAGCAGTTTATTAGGGACAGCCTCCTACGAGCAGTACTTC.